This T cell receptor beta chain was sequenced during a study of T cell changes during pregnancy in multiple sclerosis. CDR1 is MDHEN and CDR2 is SYDVKM in the germline V gene. Trimming removed 1 base at V and 5 bases at J, with 11 bases between. The CDR3 spans 14 residues. Data came from immunoSEQ multiplex PCR; TCRdb stores just in-frame clones and leaves some out. Of about 21,000 clones in the sample, approximately 90% are singletons; the top ten hold 0.68%. This chain connects TRBV28 to TRBJ2-5, with D possibly being TRBD2 (5 bases). The receptor comes from a female donor with multiple sclerosis, enrolled in a pregnancy study. This specimen consisted of CD4+ T cells from peripheral blood mononuclear cells, obtained in the third trimester of pregnancy. CDR3 bases: TGTGCCAGCAGTTTATACTCCCGGAGGGAGACCCAGTACTTC. Translation: CASSLYSRRETQYF. Drawing the rest from reference TRBV28 and TRBJ2-5, the complete variable domain is DVKVTQSSRYLVKRTGEKVFLECVQDMDHENMFWYRQDPGLGLRLIYFSYDVKMKEKGDIPEGYSVSREKKERFSLILESASTNQTSMYLCASSLYSRRETQYFGPGTRLLVL.